This T cell receptor beta chain comes out of a study of T cells in Graves' hyperthyroidism and ophthalmopathy. Study at large: At initial diagnosis, before any treatment had begun, peripheral blood was obtained.

At least 3 on the Clinical Activity Score was recorded for ophthalmopathy patients, who also had NOSPECS grade at least 4 and duration under 3 months. Patients with uncontrolled infections, other autoimmune diseases, pregnancy or lactation were excluded. Every diagnosis used clinical symptoms, serum thyroxine and TRAb, thyroid ultrasound and orbital computed tomography. Amplification of TCR beta CDR3 regions used RNA as the template. An initial round of RT-PCR targeting the TCR CDR3 relied on the HTBI primer set. MiXCR, run by TCRdb on the multiplex PCR reads, gives a single entry per CDR3 protein. The table includes hundreds of thousands of distinct CDR3 sequences, roughly 14% detected once. This clonotype was counted at least ten times. V lost 0 bases to trimming and J lost 0 bases, with 9 bases between them. This CDR3 spans 15 amino acids. Per the germline V gene, CDR1 is LGHNA and CDR2 is YNFKEQ.

This chain joins TRBV4-2 and TRBJ2-7, with D unresolved. The specimen sequenced was blood. The receptor was derived from a woman aged 40 to 50 with Graves' ophthalmopathy. The CDR3 region has the DNA TGTGCCAGCAGCCAAGACCCCAGCGCCTCCTACGAGCAGTACTTC. Translated, it gives CASSQDPSASYEQYF.